This T cell receptor (beta chain) was identified in a study of neurological immune-mediated disorders. Of note for this clonotype: Its antigen is not identified. The junction shows a germline mismatch at one end, possibly a read error.

5'RACE employing 10-nucleotide random UMIs yielded the cDNA. MiXCR was run by TCRdb on the 5' RACE reads, yielding one entry per CDR3 protein. Among about 59,000 distinct CDR3 sequences listed, under 4.5% were seen once. For the unsorted libraries, 2 million PBMCs stored at -80 C served as input. Germline V gene sequence: CDR1 SGHRS, CDR2 YFSETQ. The CDR3 is made up of 16 amino acids. Points from the study as a whole: No expanded-clone CDR3 amino acid sequence recurred across subjects, suggesting private TCR-beta repertoires. The multiple sclerosis repertoire cluster lacked an association with any feature, whether clinical or MRI.

This chain links TRBV5-1 with TRBJ1-3, with TRBD1 matching over 10 bases. The sequencing sample was made of PBMCs. The TCR comes from a woman aged 25-40 years with multiple sclerosis. The CDR3 nucleotides read TGCGCCAGCAGCTTGGGACAGGGGGCAAATGGAAACACCATCTATTTT. This sequence encodes CASSLGQGANGNTIYF.